This is a list of T cell receptor beta chains from one sample in a study of neurological immune-mediated disorders. TCRdb re-called the 5' RACE reads through MiXCR, storing one row per CDR3 protein. The sample includes 65,000 to 95,000 distinct CDR3 sequences, 5% to 6% seen only once; the top ten take 2.2%. The material sequenced was PBMCs. These receptors all stem from a woman aged 25-40 years with multiple sclerosis. CDR3s leave out the opening cysteine and the closing phenylalanine or tryptophan. The D gene is left open where the match is weak.

TRBD1 | TRBV6-2/TRBV6-3 | ASSLGQGNMYTEAF
. | TRBV25-1 | ASSVRGANEKLF
TRBD1 | TRBV20-1 | SASVDREQMNTEAF
. | TRBV20-1 | SARVDRFYNSPLH
. | TRBV7-9 | ASSYNPGFGTEAF
. | TRBV29-1 | SVQSTEAF
. | TRBV3-1 | ASSLSRGGSWTEAF
. | TRBV10-2 | ASSPGERTDTQY
TRBD1 | TRBV5-1 | ASSLGFGQVNTEAF
TRBD2 | TRBV15 | ATSREDGGAMYTQY
. | TRBV29-1 | SVSGPLKVDTQY
TRBD2 | TRBV3-1 | ASSQLLAGGTDTQY
TRBD1 | TRBV27 | ASSERGLLDGYT
. | TRBV20-1 | SARLGDTQY
TRBD2 | TRBV6-1 | ASSELGGRAEQF
. | TRBV10-2 | ASSAEETQY
. | TRBV10-3 | AISRSTDTQY
. | TRBV2 | ASREGHTTEAF
. | TRBV20-1 | SAAGLSSYEQY
. | TRBV5-5 | ASSLYNDYGYT
. | TRBV19 | ASKDRISYNEQF
TRBD1 | TRBV5-1 | ASSQGASPGANVLT
. | TRBV5-1 | ASSPSGNEQF
TRBD2 | TRBV5-1 | ASSLVKPGLAANNEQF
. | TRBV11-2 | ASSLEWTPRETQY
. | TRBV12-3/TRBV12-4 | ASRPQNSYEQY
. | TRBV20-1 | SASGIGKSSYEQY
. | TRBV7-2 | ASSTRDSTYTDTQY
. | TRBV7-9 | ASSLPAGTGKNIQY
. | TRBV12-3/TRBV12-4 | ASSINRNTEAF
. | TRBV3-1 | DSSIFQETQY